This T cell receptor (beta chain) appears in the sequencing data of a study of vaccination and CD4 T cells after COVID-19. The treatment was: roughly 11-day PBMC culture with coronavirus spike peptide pools or control peptides (ViraFEST assay). Trimming left V 3 bases short and J 4 bases short, with 11 bases between. Looked up from germline, CDR1 is DFQATT and CDR2 is SNEGSKA (reference sequence). CDR3 size: 13 residues. A few counts support this clonotype. Its matching antigen is unknown. The Oncomine TCR Beta short-read assay was what sequenced the DNA obtained from cultured CD4+ T cells. Cultured CD4+ T cells were the source of extracted genomic DNA. TCRdb re-analysed the PCR reads in MiXCR, keeping a single row per CDR3 protein. Of under 20,000 distinct CDR3 sequences detected, about 23% appear once; the ten largest clones hold 7.8%.

The source material was cultured CD4+ T cells from blood. The gene calls are TRBV20-1 and TRBJ2-3; D is perhaps TRBD1 (6 bases). The receptor comes from a human donor with COVID-19. The CDR3 spells CSASSTGPDTQYF. The DNA for the CDR3 is TGCAGTGCTAGCTCAACAGGGCCAGATACGCAGTATTTT.